One sample yielded the 30 T cell receptor beta chains listed below, sequenced in a study of cytomegalovirus exposure and HLA in healthy donors. Primers: 60 Vbeta forward and 13 Jbeta reverse. The method was immunoSEQ multiplex PCR; TCRdb's version includes in-frame clones alone and lacks a portion of them. The profile shows 170,000 or so clones, 80% of them singletons. The sequenced sample consisted of PBMCs. Receptors were obtained from a male donor in good health and CMV-seropositive.

This chain uses TRBV9 with TRBJ2-2, with a tentative D call TRBD1 (5 bases). This CDR3 region has 12 residues. Germline V gene lookup returns CDR1 SGDLS and CDR2 YYNGEE. Trimming left V 2 bases short and J 10 bases short, with 9 bases between. This CDR3 reads CASSVQGVELFF. The CDR3 bases are TGTGCCAGCAGCGTTCAGGGCGTGGAGCTGTTTTTT.

The rearrangement uses TRBV28 and TRBJ2-1; D unresolved. This CDR3 comprises 9 residues. With 8 bases removed from V and 14 bases from J, the gap between germline ends came to 10 bases. CDR1 is MDHEN and CDR2 is SYDVKM in the germline V gene. CDR3 bases: TGTGCCAGCGGGCAATTTGAGTTCTTC. The encoded protein is CASGQFEFF.

The chain uses TRBV12-5 and TRBJ2-1, with 16 bases fitting TRBD2. This CDR3 region has 21 residues. Losses at the gene ends were 0 bases for V and 8 bases for J; bases not matched to a gene: 16. Looked up from germline, CDR1 is LGHNT and CDR2 is FRNRAP. The CDR3 region is CASGLVRGGLAGGPRGDEQFF. The CDR3 DNA reads as TGTGCTAGTGGTTTGGTACGAGGGGGACTAGCGGGAGGGCCGCGGGGGGATGAGCAGTTCTTC.

This clone showed up just a few times. V is TRBV25-1 and J is TRBJ2-7; D is uncertain. Per germline, CDR1 MGHDK and CDR2 SYGVNS. V shed 6 bases and J shed 5 bases, with 14 bases lying between them. The CDR3 is made up of 13 amino acids. This chain's CDR3 is CASSHRRTDEQYF. CDR3 nucleotide sequence: TGTGCCAGCAGCCACAGAAGAACGGACGAGCAGTACTTC.

The chain links TRBV7-2 to TRBJ1-4, with TRBD1 matching over 9 bases. The J segment lost 4 bases and the V segment lost 5 bases, leaving 2 bases of the junction unmatched. The CDR3 loop spans 14 amino acids. Per germline, CDR1 SGHTA and CDR2 FQGNSA. The CDR3 sequence: CASSPDRGNEKLFF. The CDR3 DNA is TGTGCCAGCAGCCCGGACAGGGGTAATGAAAAACTGTTTTTT.

This clone was counted only a few times. J is TRBJ2-3 and V is TRBV5-1, with D possibly matching TRBD2 (5 bases). The germline V gene encodes CDR1 SGHRS and CDR2 YFSETQ. The CDR3 covers 13 residues. V lost 4 bases and J 4 bases, leaving 10 bases between the germline ends. CDR3 protein: CASSTTSSDTQYF. The DNA for the CDR3 is TGCGCCAGCAGCACTACTAGTTCAGATACGCAGTATTTT.

This clone was seen only once. Other DNA sequences of this sample code for an identical CDR3. The chain recombines TRBV9 with TRBJ2-1; 7 bases align to TRBD1. The CDR3 sequence is 18 residues long. Germline V gives CDR1 SGDLS, CDR2 YYNGEE. The J segment lost 0 bases and the V segment lost 4 bases, leaving 13 bases of the junction unmatched. In DNA, the CDR3 is TGTGCCAGCAGCCCCAAACCGGGACAGCTGGGCTCCTACAATGAGCAGTTCTTC. As protein: CASSPKPGQLGSYNEQFF.

A single count supports this clone. J is TRBJ1-3 and V is TRBV6-5; D is unclear. Germline V CDR1 and CDR2: MNHEY, SVGAGI. Deletions cut 7 bases from V and 0 bases from J, with 10 bases between. The CDR3 is made up of 14 amino acids. CDR3 protein: CASIPRLSGNTIYF. In nucleotides, the CDR3 is TGTGCCAGCATCCCCAGACTCTCTGGAAACACCATATATTTT.

The gene calls are TRBV27 and TRBJ2-2; 7 bases agree with TRBD2. Germline CDR1 is MNHEY and CDR2 is SMNVEV (reference sequence). V gave up 7 bases and J gave up 4 bases; unmatched junction bases: 15. This CDR3 has 17 residues. This CDR3 is CASNPGAGLVATGELFF. The CDR3 region has the DNA TGTGCCAGCAACCCTGGGGCTGGACTAGTTGCCACCGGGGAGCTGTTTTTT.

The rearrangement uses TRBV2 and TRBJ2-7; D possibly corresponds to TRBD2 (7 bases). Trimming removed 7 bases from V and 3 bases from J, with 19 bases in between. The CDR3 is made up of 15 amino acids. Looked up from germline, CDR1 is SNHLY and CDR2 is FYNNEI. CDR3 region: CASKLAGALGYEQYF. CDR3 sequence (DNA): TGTGCCAGCAAGCTCGCGGGGGCCCTAGGCTACGAGCAGTACTTC.

This chain joins TRBV6-6 and TRBJ1-2; tentative D call: TRBD1 (5 bases). The V end lost 4 bases, the J end lost 2 bases, and 17 bases lay between the germline ends. CDR1 and CDR2 from the germline V gene are MNHNY and SVGAGI (reference sequence). There are 16 residues in the CDR3. CDR3 in amino acids: CASSSRRGDLNYGYTF. The CDR3, as DNA: TGTGCCAGCAGTTCGCGCCGCGGGGACTTAAACTATGGCTACACCTTC.

This clone has only a few counts. The chain has TRBV28 and TRBJ1-2, with TRBD1 identical over 7 bases. The V gene's germline CDR1 is MDHEN and CDR2 SYDVKM. V lost 7 bases to trimming and J lost 2 bases; unmatched junction nucleotides: 7. The CDR3 sequence is 14 residues long. The CDR3 DNA reads TGTGCCAGCAACTCGGGACAGCGAAACTATGGCTACACCTTC. Amino acid sequence: CASNSGQRNYGYTF.

This clone was seen more than once but under ten times. V gene TRBV7-9 combines with J gene TRBJ1-2; D is possibly TRBD1 (6 bases). V was trimmed by 5 bases and J by 3 bases, leaving 16 bases between them. CDR1 is SEHNR and CDR2 is FQNEAQ in the germline V gene (reference sequence). This CDR3 region has 15 residues. DNA for the CDR3: TGTGCCAGCAGCCCCGAGGGGGGGGGATACTATGGCTACACCTTC. It codes for CASSPEGGGYYGYTF.

In its sample, this clone was seen a few times. The chain carries TRBV28 and TRBJ2-5; 9 bases are shared with TRBD1. Germline lookup yields CDR1 MDHEN and CDR2 SYDVKM. This CDR3 region has 14 residues. Trimming at V came to 5 bases and at J to 5 bases, leaving 6 bases not matched to a gene. The chain's CDR3 is CASSGDRGWETQYF. CDR3 sequence (DNA): TGTGCCAGCAGTGGCGACAGGGGGTGGGAGACCCAGTACTTC.

This clone was seen a few times. The V gene is TRBV28, the J gene TRBJ2-5; D may be TRBD2 (6 bases). V lost 5 bases and J lost 5, with 15 bases in between. The CDR3 totals 14 residues. The germline gives CDR1 MDHEN, CDR2 SYDVKM. In nucleotides, the CDR3 is TGTGCCAGCAGTGCGGACTCCGGGGGTGAGACCCAGTACTTC. Protein: CASSADSGGETQYF.

This chain connects TRBV28 to TRBJ2-3, with 13 bases aligning to TRBD2. V lost 8 bases to trimming and J lost 0 bases; unmatched junction nucleotides: 2. The CDR3 has 15 residues. The germline V gene has CDR1 MDHEN and CDR2 SYDVKM. CDR3 residues: CASWTSGGSTDTQYF. The CDR3 DNA sequence: TGTGCCAGCTGGACTAGCGGGGGTAGCACAGATACGCAGTATTTT.

The J gene is TRBJ2-7, the V gene TRBV19, with D perhaps TRBD1 (6 bases). The CDR3 extends over 13 amino acids. Deletions cut 5 bases from V and 2 bases from J, with 10 bases between. Germline V lookup: CDR1 LNHDA, CDR2 SQIVND (reference sequence). Here the CDR3 DNA reads TGTGCCAGTAGTCAAAACAGGGCCTACGAGCAGTACTTC. As protein: CASSQNRAYEQYF.

The V call is TRBV6-5, the J call TRBJ1-3; 7 bases fit TRBD1. The germline V gene encodes CDR1 MNHEY and CDR2 SVGAGI. The length of the CDR3 is 15 residues. V lost 6 bases to trimming and J lost 4 bases; unmatched junction nucleotides: 9. The CDR3 bases are TGTGCCAGCAGCGCGCGACAGGGTGAGGGAAACACCATATATTTT. Protein sequence: CASSARQGEGNTIYF.

V and J are TRBV5-1 and TRBJ2-3; 10 nucleotides line up with TRBD2. Germline V CDR1 and CDR2: SGHRS, YFSETQ. The trim removed 4 bases at V and 0 bases at J, leaving 11 bases unmatched. CDR3 size: 18 residues. CDR3 DNA sequence: TGCGCCAGCAGCCTGGGGGCTAGCGGGAGTACTAGCACAGATACGCAGTATTTT. This codes for CASSLGASGSTSTDTQYF.

V gene TRBV29-1 combines with J gene TRBJ2-7; maybe TRBD2 (5 bases). The V end lost 4 bases, the J end lost 2 bases, and 9 bases lay between the germline ends. There are 12 residues in the CDR3. Germline V gene data show CDR1 as SQVTM and CDR2 as ANQGSEA. The CDR3 sequence: CSVGGKAYEQYF. The CDR3 DNA reads as TGCAGCGTTGGAGGGAAGGCCTACGAGCAGTACTTC.

This clone has just one count. The rearrangement uses TRBV9 and TRBJ2-3; 14 nucleotides agree with TRBD2. V shed 5 bases and J 3 bases; nucleotides not matched to a gene: 2. Germline CDR1 is SGDLS and CDR2 is YYNGEE. This CDR3 has 15 residues. The CDR3 here is CASSGTSGRTDTQYF. CDR3 in DNA: TGTGCCAGCAGTGGGACTAGCGGGAGAACAGATACGCAGTATTTT.

The chain recombines TRBV29-1 with TRBJ2-5; TRBD2 matches at 8 bases. V was pared by 3 bases and J by 1 base, with 4 bases of the junction left unmatched. Germline lookup yields CDR1 SQVTM and CDR2 ANQGSEA. The CDR3 has 14 residues. CDR3 in amino acids: CSVDGREAQETQYF. The CDR3 region has the DNA TGCAGCGTTGATGGGCGGGAGGCCCAAGAGACCCAGTACTTC.

V is TRBV7-3 and J is TRBJ2-2, with 7 bases identical to TRBD2. Germline CDR1 is SGHTA and CDR2 is FQGTGA. The CDR3 totals 15 residues. J was trimmed by 6 bases and V by 4 bases; bases with no gene match: 8. In DNA form, the CDR3 reads TGTGCCAGCAGCTCAAGACTAGCTGCCGCCGGGGAGCTGTTTTTT. This codes for CASSSRLAAAGELFF.

V gene TRBV6-1 combines with J gene TRBJ2-7; no clear D gene. Trimming left V 6 bases short and J 7 bases short, with 13 bases between. Per germline, CDR1 MNHNS and CDR2 SASEGT. The CDR3 consists of 12 residues. In DNA form, the CDR3 reads TGTGCCAGCAGCCTCTCGGCGGAGGAGCAGTACTTC. Translation: CASSLSAEEQYF.

This clone was detected a few times. The CDR3 sequence: CASSPGERANEQFF. The CDR3 region has the DNA TGTGCCAGCAGCCCTGGAGAGCGGGCCAATGAGCAGTTCTTC. J is TRBJ2-1 and V is TRBV7-9; D possibly corresponds to TRBD2 (6 bases). The V end lost 5 bases, the J end lost 6 bases, and 14 bases lay between the germline ends. Germline CDR1 SEHNR, CDR2 FQNEAQ (reference sequence). CDR3 length equals 14 residues.

This rearrangement joins TRBV21-1 to TRBJ1-2; TRBD1 is the table's D call, not checked against the DNA. TRBV21-1 is shown as a pseudogene. This CDR3 comprises 17 residues. The DNA of the CDR3 is TGTGCCAGCAGCATTCGGTCCGGGACAGTAGCTAACTATGGCTACACCTTC. Translation gives CASSIRSGTVANYGYTF.

The rearrangement uses TRBV4-2 and TRBJ2-3; a possible D gene is TRBD2 (5 bases). The CDR3 loop spans 17 amino acids. Trimming removed 0 bases at V and 0 bases at J, with 13 bases between. Germline V CDR1 and CDR2: LGHNA, YNFKEQ. Here the CDR3 DNA reads TGTGCCAGCAGCCAAGATTCCGGGCGGACTAGCACAGATACGCAGTATTTT. Translating it yields CASSQDSGRTSTDTQYF.

The chain couples TRBV27 to TRBJ1-6; D remains unclear. The CDR3 contains 14 residues. Trimming removed 2 bases at V and 7 bases at J, with 9 bases between. CDR1 is MNHEY, CDR2 SMNVEV, per germline (reference sequence). The CDR3 loop reads CASSLPLTNSPLHF. In DNA, the CDR3 is TGTGCCAGCAGTTTACCCCTCACAAATTCACCCCTCCACTTT.

This chain joins TRBV9 and TRBJ2-3; TRBD2 matches 9 bases. The CDR3 sequence is 16 residues long. Per the germline V gene, CDR1 is SGDLS and CDR2 is YYNGEE. V lost 0 bases and J lost 3; bases outside the gene matches: 5. The CDR3 bases are TGTGCCAGCAGCGTAGGGGGCGGGAGGGCTACAGATACGCAGTATTTT. It encodes CASSVGGGRATDTQYF.

The chain carries TRBV7-9 and TRBJ2-7; D not certain. The CDR3 has 15 amino acids. CDR1 and CDR2 from the germline V gene are SEHNR and FQNEAQ (reference sequence). V dropped 5 bases and J dropped 1 base, with 15 bases sitting between them. CDR3 nucleotides: TGTGCCAGCAGCCTCCTGGGCAGGCCTTCCTACGAGCAGTACTTC. This encodes CASSLLGRPSYEQYF.